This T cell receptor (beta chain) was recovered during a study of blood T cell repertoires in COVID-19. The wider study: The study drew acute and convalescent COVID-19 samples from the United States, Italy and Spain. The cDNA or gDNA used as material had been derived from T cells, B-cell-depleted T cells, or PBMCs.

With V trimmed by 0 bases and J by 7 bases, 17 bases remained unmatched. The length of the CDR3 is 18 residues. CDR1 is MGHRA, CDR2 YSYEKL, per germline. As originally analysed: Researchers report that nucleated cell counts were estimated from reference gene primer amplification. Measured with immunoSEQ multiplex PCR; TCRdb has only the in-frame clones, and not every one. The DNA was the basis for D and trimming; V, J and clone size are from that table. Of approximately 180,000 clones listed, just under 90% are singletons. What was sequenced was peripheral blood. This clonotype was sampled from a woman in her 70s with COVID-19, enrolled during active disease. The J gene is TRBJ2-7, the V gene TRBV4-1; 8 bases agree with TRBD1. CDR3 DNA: TGCGCCAGCAGCCAAGAAGAACAGGGGGTCACTACGCGCTATGAGCAGTACTTC. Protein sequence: CASSQEEQGVTTRYEQYF.